The present T cell receptor beta chain was sequenced within a study of graft-versus-host responses after intestinal transplantation. Across the study: Each transplant was multivisceral, liver-intestinal, or isolated intestinal. Study findings and constraints: Recipient-marrow GvH clones were detected, some having first appeared in ileum or blood. Individuals who had graft-donor T cell macrochimerism had allografts that showed high graft-versus-host to host-versus-graft clonal ratios.

The protocol was immunoSEQ multiplex PCR, while the TCRdb copy is restricted to in-frame clones and leaves out a portion. The data show about 97,000 clones, approximately 90% seen once. The germline V and J ends were trimmed by 2 bases and 4 bases, with 8 bases remaining between them. The CDR3 consists of 13 residues. Germline assignment: CDR1 SGHTA and CDR2 FQGTGA. Worth noting for this clone: Its antigen remains unknown.

The sequencing used PBMCs, collected roughly 410 days after intestinal transplant. The sequence was collected from a human patient who received an intestinal transplant, so some T cells may come from the graft donor. This rearrangement joins TRBV7-3 to TRBJ1-1; D remains unclear. The chain's CDR3 is CASSLYVGTEAFF. The CDR3 DNA reads as TGTGCCAGCAGCTTATATGTGGGCACTGAAGCTTTCTTT.